The 9 T cell receptor beta chains below come from one sample, sequenced in a study of cytomegalovirus exposure and HLA in healthy donors. The repertoire was sequenced with immunoSEQ multiplex PCR; TCRdb's copy has only in-frame clones and lacks some. The repertoire holds roughly 90,000 clones, with roughly 85% as singletons. The specimen was PBMCs. The receptors stem from a man between 18 and 35 years old in good health and CMV-seropositive.

J is TRBJ2-3 and V is TRBV29-1; D is uncertain. The CDR3 loop spans 13 amino acids. V shed 4 bases and J shed 1 base, with 9 bases lying between them. Germline-derived CDR1 and CDR2 are SQVTM and ANQGSEA. This CDR3 reads CSVVADRTDTQYF. The CDR3 coding sequence is TGCAGCGTTGTTGCGGATCGCACAGATACGCAGTATTTT.

The rearrangement links TRBV7-3 to TRBJ2-3; D not certain. This CDR3 comprises 12 residues. Germline CDR1 reads SGHTA; CDR2 reads FQGTGA. The V gene lost 3 bases and the J gene lost 6 bases, with 7 bases spanning the gap. CDR3 in DNA: TGTGCCAGCAGCTTGACCGGGGATACGCAGTATTTT. It translates to CASSLTGDTQYF. Full variable domain (outside the CDR3, taken from reference TRBV7-3 and TRBJ2-3): GAGVSQTPSNKVTEKGKYVELRCDPISGHTALYWYRQSLGQGPEFLIYFQGTGAADDSGLPNDRFFAVRPEGSVSTLKIQRTERGDSAVYLCASSLTGDTQYFGPGTRLTVL.

With regard to this clone: Compared with germline, one end of the junction differs, possibly owing to a read error. The chain has TRBV7-8 and TRBJ2-1, with 11 bases identical to TRBD2. The CDR3 extends over 16 amino acids. From germline, CDR1 is SGHVS and CDR2 FQNEAQ. The CDR3 region has the DNA TGTGCCACCAGCCGTCCACTAGCGGGAGACGGCAATGAGCAGTTCTTC. Protein sequence: CATSRPLAGDGNEQFF.

Only one count was recorded for this clone. The chain is built from TRBV15 and TRBJ1-5; 10 positions agree with TRBD1. Per germline, CDR1 LNHNV and CDR2 YYDKDF (reference sequence). This CDR3 comprises 17 residues. Trimming removed 1 base from V and 5 bases from J; junction bases left unmatched: 8. The CDR3 region is CATSRGPPGQGYQPQHF. CDR3 nucleotides: TGTGCCACCAGCAGAGGACCTCCGGGACAGGGGTATCAGCCCCAGCATTTT. Full variable domain (outside the CDR3, taken from reference TRBV15 and TRBJ1-5): DAMVIQNPRYQVTQFGKPVTLSCSQTLNHNVMYWYQQKSSQAPKLLFHYYDKDFNNEADTPDNFQSRRPNTSFCFLDIRSPGLGDTAMYLCATSRGPPGQGYQPQHFGDGTRLSIL.

This chain uses TRBV12-5 with TRBJ2-1, with D possibly being TRBD2 (5 bases). V lost 3 bases to trimming and J lost 6 bases, with 18 bases between them. This CDR3 is built from 16 residues. Per germline, CDR1 LGHNT and CDR2 FRNRAP. CDR3 loop: CASGLPRHSAGNEQFF. CDR3 DNA sequence: TGTGCTAGTGGTTTACCGAGACACTCTGCGGGCAATGAGCAGTTCTTC.

The rearrangement links TRBV30 to TRBJ2-7; 7 bases are a match to TRBD1. The germline gives CDR1 GTSNPN, CDR2 SVGIG (reference sequence). Trimming at V came to 3 bases and at J to 3 bases, leaving 8 bases not matched to a gene. The CDR3 runs 14 residues. CDR3 amino acids: CAWRTPGQIYEQYF. The CDR3 DNA is TGTGCCTGGAGAACCCCGGGACAGATCTACGAGCAGTACTTC.

The CDR3 coding sequence is TGTGCCAGCAGTTTATCCTCCGGGACACCCTCGATAGAGCTGTTTTTT. It encodes CASSLSSGTPSIELFF. The genes are TRBV28 and TRBJ2-2; possible D gene TRBD1, 6 bases. Germline-derived CDR1 and CDR2 are MDHEN and SYDVKM. There are 16 residues in the CDR3. V lost 1 base to trimming and J lost 11 bases, with 20 bases between them. Full variable domain (rest looked up from reference TRBV28 and TRBJ2-2): DVKVTQSSRYLVKRTGEKVFLECVQDMDHENMFWYRQDPGLGLRLIYFSYDVKMKEKGDIPEGYSVSREKKERFSLILESASTNQTSMYLCASSLSSGTPSIELFFGEGSRLTVL.

A single count supports this clone. The chain combines TRBV30 with TRBJ1-4; no definite D call. V lost 0 bases and J lost 5, with 7 bases in between. The CDR3 has 13 amino acids. Germline CDR1 reads GTSNPN; CDR2 reads SVGIG (reference sequence). The CDR3 DNA sequence: TGTGCCTGGAGTGTACAGTTCAATGAAAAACTGTTTTTT. It yields the protein CAWSVQFNEKLFF.

The rearrangement joins TRBV10-1 to TRBJ2-2; tentative D call: TRBD1 (5 bases). The germline V gene has CDR1 WNHNN and CDR2 SYGVQD (reference sequence). V lost 5 bases to trimming and J lost 6 bases, with 10 bases between them. The CDR3 totals 13 residues. The CDR3 nucleotides read TGCGCCAGCAGTTCCCAGGGTTCCGGGGAGCTGTTTTTT. Amino acids: CASSSQGSGELFF.